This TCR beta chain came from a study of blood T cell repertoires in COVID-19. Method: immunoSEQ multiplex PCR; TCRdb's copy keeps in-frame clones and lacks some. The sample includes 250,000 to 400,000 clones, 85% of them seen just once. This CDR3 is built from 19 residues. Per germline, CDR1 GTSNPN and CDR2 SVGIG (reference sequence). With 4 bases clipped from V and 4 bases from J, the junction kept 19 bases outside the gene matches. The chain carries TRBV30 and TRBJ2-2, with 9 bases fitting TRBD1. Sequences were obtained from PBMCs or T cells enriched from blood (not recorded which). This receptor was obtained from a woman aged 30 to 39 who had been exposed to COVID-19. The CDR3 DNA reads TGTGCCTGGATACGCCTGCCCGGGGACAGGGTACATGGCACCGGGGAGCTGTTTTTT. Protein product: CAWIRLPGDRVHGTGELFF.